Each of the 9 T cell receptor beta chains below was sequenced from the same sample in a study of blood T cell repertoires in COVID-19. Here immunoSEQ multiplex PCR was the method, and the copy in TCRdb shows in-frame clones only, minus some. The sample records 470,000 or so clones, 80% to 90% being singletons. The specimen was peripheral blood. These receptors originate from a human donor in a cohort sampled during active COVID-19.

The CDR3: CASSIIAGDTGELFF. The CDR3 bases are TGTGCCAGTAGTATAATAGCGGGAGACACCGGGGAGCTGTTTTTT. The chain has TRBV19 and TRBJ2-2; 9 nucleotides align to TRBD2. CDR1 is LNHDA, CDR2 SQIVND, per germline (reference sequence). The CDR3 runs 15 residues. The V gene end was trimmed by 2 bases and the J gene end by 3 bases; junction bases not matched to a gene: 1.

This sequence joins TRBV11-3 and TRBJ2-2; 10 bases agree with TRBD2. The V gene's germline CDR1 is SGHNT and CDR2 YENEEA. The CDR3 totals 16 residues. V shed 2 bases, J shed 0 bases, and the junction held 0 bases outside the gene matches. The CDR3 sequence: CASSLLAGANTGELFF. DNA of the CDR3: TGTGCCAGCAGCTTACTAGCGGGGGCGAACACCGGGGAGCTGTTTTTT.

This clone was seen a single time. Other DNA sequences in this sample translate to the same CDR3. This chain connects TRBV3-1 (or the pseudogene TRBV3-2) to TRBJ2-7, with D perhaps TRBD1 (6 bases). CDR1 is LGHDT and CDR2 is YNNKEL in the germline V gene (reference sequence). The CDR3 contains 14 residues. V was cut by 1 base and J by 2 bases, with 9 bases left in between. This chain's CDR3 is CASSQGRQAYEQYF. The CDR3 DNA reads TGTGCCAGCAGCCAAGGACGACAGGCCTACGAGCAGTACTTC.

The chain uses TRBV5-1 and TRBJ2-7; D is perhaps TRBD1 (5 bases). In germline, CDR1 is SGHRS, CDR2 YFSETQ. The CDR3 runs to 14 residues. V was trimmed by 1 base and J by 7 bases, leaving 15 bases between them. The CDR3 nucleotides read TGCGCCAGCAGCTTGTCTCCGACAGTTGAAGAGCAGTACTTC. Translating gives CASSLSPTVEEQYF.

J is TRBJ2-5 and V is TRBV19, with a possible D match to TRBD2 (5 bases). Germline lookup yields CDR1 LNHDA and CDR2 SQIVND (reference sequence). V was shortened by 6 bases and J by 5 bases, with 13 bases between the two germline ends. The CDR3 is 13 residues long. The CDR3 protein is CASRASHGETQYF. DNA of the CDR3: TGTGCCAGTAGGGCTAGCCATGGGGAGACCCAGTACTTC.

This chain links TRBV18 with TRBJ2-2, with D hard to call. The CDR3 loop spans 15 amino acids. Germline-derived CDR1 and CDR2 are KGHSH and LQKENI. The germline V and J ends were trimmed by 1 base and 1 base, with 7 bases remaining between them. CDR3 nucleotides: TGTGCCAGCTCACCACTCAGTTTGAACACCGGGGAGCTGTTTTTT. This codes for CASSPLSLNTGELFF.

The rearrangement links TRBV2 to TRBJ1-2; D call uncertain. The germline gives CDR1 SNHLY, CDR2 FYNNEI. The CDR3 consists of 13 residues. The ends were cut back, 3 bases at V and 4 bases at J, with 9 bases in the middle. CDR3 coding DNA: TGTGCCAGCAGTGATCAGAAATTCTATGGCTACACCTTC. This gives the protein CASSDQKFYGYTF.

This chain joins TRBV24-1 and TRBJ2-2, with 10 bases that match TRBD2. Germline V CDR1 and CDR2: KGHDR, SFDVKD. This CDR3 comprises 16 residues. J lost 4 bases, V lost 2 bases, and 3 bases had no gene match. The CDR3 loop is CATSDWTSGGTGELFF. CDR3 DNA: TGTGCCACCAGTGATTGGACTAGCGGAGGCACCGGGGAGCTGTTTTTT.

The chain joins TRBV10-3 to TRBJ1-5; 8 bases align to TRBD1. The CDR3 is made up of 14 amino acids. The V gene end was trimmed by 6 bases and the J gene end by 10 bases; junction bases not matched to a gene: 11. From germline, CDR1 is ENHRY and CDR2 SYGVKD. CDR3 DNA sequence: TGTGCCATCAGCCTGGGACAGGCCCCTGGCCCCCAGCATTTT. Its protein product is CAISLGQAPGPQHF.